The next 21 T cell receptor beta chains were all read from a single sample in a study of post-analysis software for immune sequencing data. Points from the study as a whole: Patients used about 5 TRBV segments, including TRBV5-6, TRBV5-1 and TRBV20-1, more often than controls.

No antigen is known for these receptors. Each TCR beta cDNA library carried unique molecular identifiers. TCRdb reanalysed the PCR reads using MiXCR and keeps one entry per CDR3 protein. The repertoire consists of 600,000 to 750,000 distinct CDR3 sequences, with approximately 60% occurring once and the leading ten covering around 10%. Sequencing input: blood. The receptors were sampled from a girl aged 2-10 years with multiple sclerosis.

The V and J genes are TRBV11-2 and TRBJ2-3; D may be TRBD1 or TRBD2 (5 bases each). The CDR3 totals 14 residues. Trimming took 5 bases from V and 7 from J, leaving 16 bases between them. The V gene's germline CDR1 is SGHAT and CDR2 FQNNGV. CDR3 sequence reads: CASSANTGGNTQYF. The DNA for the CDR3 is TGTGCCAGCAGCGCCAACACTGGGGGAAATACGCAGTATTTT.

CDR3 residues: CSVARAVQRDTQYF. CDR3 nucleotide sequence: TGCAGCGTTGCTAGAGCCGTTCAGAGGGATACGCAGTATTTT. The chain combines TRBV29-1 with TRBJ2-3; D call uncertain. Trimming pared 4 bases from V and 6 bases from J, leaving 17 bases between. Germline V gene data show CDR1 as SQVTM and CDR2 as ANQGSEA. CDR3 size: 14 residues.

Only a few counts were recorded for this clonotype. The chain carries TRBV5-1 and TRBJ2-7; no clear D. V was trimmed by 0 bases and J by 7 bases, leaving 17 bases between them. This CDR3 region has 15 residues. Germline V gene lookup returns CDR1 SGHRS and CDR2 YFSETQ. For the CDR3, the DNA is TGCGCCAGCAGCTTGGCCTCGACTCACCTCGAGGAGCAGTACTTC. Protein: CASSLASTHLEEQYF.

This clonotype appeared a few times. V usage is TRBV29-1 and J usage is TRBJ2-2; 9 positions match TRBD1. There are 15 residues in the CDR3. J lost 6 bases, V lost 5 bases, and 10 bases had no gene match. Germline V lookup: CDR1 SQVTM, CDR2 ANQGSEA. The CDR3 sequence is CSVQGPGQGAGELFF. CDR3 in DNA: TGCAGCGTTCAAGGCCCGGGACAGGGAGCCGGGGAGCTGTTTTTT.

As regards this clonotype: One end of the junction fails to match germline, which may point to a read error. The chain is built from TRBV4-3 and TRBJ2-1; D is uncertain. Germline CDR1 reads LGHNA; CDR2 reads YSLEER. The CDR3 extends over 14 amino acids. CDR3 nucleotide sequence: TGCGCCAGTAGCCAAGGCCTTTTAGACAATGAGCAGTTCTTC. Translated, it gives CASSQGLLDNEQFF.

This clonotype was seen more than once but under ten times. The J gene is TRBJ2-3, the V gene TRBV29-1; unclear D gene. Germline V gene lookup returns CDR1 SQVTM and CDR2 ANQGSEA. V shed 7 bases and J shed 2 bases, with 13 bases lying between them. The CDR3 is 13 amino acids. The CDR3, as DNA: TGCAGCGACTGCCCGGAGAACACAGATACGCAGTATTTT. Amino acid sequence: CSDCPENTDTQYF.

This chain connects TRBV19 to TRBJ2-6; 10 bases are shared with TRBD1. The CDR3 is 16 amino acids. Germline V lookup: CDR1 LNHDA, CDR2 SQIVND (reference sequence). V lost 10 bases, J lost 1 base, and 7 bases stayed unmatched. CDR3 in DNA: TGTGCCACTACCGGACAGGGGGGATCTGGGGCCAACGTCCTGACTTTC. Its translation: CATTGQGGSGANVLTF.

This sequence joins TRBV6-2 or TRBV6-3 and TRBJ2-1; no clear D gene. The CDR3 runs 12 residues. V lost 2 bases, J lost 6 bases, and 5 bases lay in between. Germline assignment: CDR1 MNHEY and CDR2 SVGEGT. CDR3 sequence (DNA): TGTGCCAGCAGTTACCCGAGCAATGAGCAGTTCTTC. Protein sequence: CASSYPSNEQFF.

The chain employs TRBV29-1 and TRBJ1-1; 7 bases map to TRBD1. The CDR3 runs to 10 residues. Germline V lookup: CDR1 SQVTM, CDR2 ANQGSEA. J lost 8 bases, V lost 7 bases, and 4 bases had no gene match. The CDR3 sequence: CSGRQGEAFF. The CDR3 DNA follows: TGCAGCGGACGACAGGGAGAAGCTTTCTTT.

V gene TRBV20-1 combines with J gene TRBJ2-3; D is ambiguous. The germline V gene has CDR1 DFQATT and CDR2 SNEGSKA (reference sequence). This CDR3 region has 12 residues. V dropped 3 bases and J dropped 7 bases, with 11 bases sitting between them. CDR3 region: CSASDGRYTQYF. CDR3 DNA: TGCAGTGCTAGCGACGGACGATATACGCAGTATTTT.

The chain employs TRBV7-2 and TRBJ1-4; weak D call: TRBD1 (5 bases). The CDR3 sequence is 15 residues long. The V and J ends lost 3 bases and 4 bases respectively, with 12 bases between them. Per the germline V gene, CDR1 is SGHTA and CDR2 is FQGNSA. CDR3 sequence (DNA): TGTGCCAGCAGCTTTCAGACAGCCGTTAATGAAAAACTGTTTTTT. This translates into CASSFQTAVNEKLFF.

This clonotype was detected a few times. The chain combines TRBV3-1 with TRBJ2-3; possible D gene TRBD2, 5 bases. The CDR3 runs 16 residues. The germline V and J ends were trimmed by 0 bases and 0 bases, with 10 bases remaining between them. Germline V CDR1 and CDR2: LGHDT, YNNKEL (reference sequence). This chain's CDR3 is CASSQDPWTSTDTQYF. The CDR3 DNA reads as TGTGCCAGCAGCCAAGATCCGTGGACTAGCACAGATACGCAGTATTTT.

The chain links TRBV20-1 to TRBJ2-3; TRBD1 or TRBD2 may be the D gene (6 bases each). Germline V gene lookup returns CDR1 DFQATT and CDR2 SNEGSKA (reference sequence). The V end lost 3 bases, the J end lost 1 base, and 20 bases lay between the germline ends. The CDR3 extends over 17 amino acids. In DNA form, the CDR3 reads TGCAGTGCTAGTGGGGGGCGGGGCACGGACGGCACAGATACGCAGTATTTT. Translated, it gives CSASGGRGTDGTDTQYF.

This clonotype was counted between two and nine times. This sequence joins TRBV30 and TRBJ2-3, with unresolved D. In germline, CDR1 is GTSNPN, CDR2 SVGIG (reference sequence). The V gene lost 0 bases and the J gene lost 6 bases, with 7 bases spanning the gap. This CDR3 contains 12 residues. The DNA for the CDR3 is TGTGCCTGGAGTGTGTCCCACGATACGCAGTATTTT. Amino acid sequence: CAWSVSHDTQYF.

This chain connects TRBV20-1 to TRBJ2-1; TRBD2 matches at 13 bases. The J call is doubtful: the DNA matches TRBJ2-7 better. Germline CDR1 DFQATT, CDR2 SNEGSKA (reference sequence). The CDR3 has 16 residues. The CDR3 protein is CSASPLTTSGRYEQYF. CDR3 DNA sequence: TGCAGTGCTAGTCCCTTAACGACTAGCGGGAGGTACGAGCAGTACTTC.

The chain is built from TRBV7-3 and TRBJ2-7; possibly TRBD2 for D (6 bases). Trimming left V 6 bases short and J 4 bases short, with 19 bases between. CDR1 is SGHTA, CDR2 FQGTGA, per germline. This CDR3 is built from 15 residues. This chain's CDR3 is CASSLRDGGFYEQYF. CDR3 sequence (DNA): TGTGCCAGCAGTCTCCGGGACGGGGGTTTTTACGAGCAGTACTTC. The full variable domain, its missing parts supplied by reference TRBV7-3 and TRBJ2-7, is GAGVSQTPSNKVTEKGKYVELRCDPISGHTALYWYRQSLGQGPEFLIYFQGTGAADDSGLPNDRFFAVRPEGSVSTLKIQRTERGDSAVYLCASSLRDGGFYEQYFGPGTRLTVT.

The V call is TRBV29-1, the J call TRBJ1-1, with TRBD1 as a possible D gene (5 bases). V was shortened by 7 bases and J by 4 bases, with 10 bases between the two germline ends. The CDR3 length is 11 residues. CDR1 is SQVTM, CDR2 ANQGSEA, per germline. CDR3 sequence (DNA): TGCAGCGGCAGGGTGGGCACTGAAGCTTTCTTT. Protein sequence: CSGRVGTEAFF.

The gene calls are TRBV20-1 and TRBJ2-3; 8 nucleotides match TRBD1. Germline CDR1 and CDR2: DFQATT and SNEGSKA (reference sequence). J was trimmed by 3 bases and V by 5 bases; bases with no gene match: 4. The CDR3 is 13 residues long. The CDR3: CSAQDRGTDTQYF. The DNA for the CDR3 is TGCAGTGCTCAAGACAGGGGTACAGATACGCAGTATTTT.

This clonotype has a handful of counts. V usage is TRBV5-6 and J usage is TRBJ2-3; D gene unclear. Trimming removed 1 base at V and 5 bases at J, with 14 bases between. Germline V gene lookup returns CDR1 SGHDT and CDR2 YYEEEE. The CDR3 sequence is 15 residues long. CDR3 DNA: TGTGCCAGCAGCTTGCTTGTGAAAGCAGGAGATACGCAGTATTTT. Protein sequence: CASSLLVKAGDTQYF.

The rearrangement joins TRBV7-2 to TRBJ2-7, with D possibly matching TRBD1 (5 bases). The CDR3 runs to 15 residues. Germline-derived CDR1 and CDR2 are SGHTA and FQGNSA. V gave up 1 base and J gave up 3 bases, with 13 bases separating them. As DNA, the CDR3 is TGTGCCAGCAGCTTAGGGTCTCAGGGTTACTACGAGCAGTACTTC. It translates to CASSLGSQGYYEQYF.

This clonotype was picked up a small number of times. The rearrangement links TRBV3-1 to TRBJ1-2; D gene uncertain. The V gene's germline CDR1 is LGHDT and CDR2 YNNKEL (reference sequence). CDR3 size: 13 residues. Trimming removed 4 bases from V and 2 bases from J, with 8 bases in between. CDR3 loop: CASSLRTNYGYTF. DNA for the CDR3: TGTGCCAGCAGCCTACGGACCAACTATGGCTACACCTTC.